Below, 18 T cell receptor beta chains from the same sample are listed, as sequenced in a study of beta chain features in type 1 diabetes. What was sequenced were expressed TCRB transcripts, since all of the isolated RNA had been reverse transcribed. Clones were sequenced by immunoSEQ multiplex PCR, and TCRdb holds only the in-frame ones, with some missing. The sample has 150,000 or so clones; about 9.1% are singletons. The sample comprised central memory CD4+ T cells from blood. The origin of the receptors is a woman under 30 in good health.

This clone was counted a few times. The chain uses TRBV30 and TRBJ2-2, with 7 nucleotides matching TRBD2. This CDR3 is built from 15 residues. The V and J ends lost 1 base and 5 bases, in that order; junction bases with no gene match: 7. The germline V gene encodes CDR1 GTSNPN and CDR2 SVGIG (reference sequence). The CDR3 DNA reads TGTGCCTGGAGTGGAGGAGCGGGAACTACCGGGGAGCTGTTTTTT. It encodes CAWSGGAGTTGELFF. The full variable domain, its missing parts supplied by reference TRBV30 and TRBJ2-2, is SQTIHQWPATLVQPVGSPLSLECTVEGTSNPNLYWYRQAAGRGLQLLFYSVGIGQISSEVPQNLSASRPQDRQFILSSKKLLLSDSGFYLCAWSGGAGTTGELFFGEGSRLTVL.

J is TRBJ1-2 and V is TRBV4-3; D ambiguous. Looked up from germline, CDR1 is LGHNA and CDR2 is YSLEER. Between the trimmed V and J ends, which lost 0 bases and 2 bases, there was a span of 7 bases. The CDR3 contains 14 residues. The CDR3 region is CASSQESRNYGYTF. The CDR3 DNA sequence: TGCGCCAGCAGCCAAGAAAGTCGGAACTATGGCTACACCTTC.

The chain employs TRBV7-9 and TRBJ1-4; 10 bases match TRBD1. J was trimmed by 5 bases and V by 5 bases; bases with no gene match: 5. CDR1 is SEHNR and CDR2 is FQNEAQ in the germline V gene (reference sequence). This CDR3 has 15 amino acids. The CDR3: CASSPPGQGNEKLFF. CDR3 nucleotide sequence: TGTGCCAGCAGCCCTCCGGGACAGGGGAATGAAAAACTGTTTTTT.

This chain links TRBV6-4 with TRBJ1-1; D gene uncertain. Deletions cut 2 bases from V and 1 base from J, with 5 bases between. Germline CDR1 is MRHNA and CDR2 is SNTAGT. The CDR3 has 13 residues. The CDR3 nucleotides are TGTGCCAGCAGTGACCGGGAGAACACTGAAGCTTTCTTT. Its translation is CASSDRENTEAFF.

On this clone itself: Distinct nucleotide sequences in the sample also encode this CDR3. The chain uses TRBV18 and TRBJ1-1; possibly TRBD1 for D (6 bases). Germline CDR1 KGHSH, CDR2 LQKENI. The CDR3 is 14 amino acids. Trimming stripped 3 bases from V and 0 bases from J, with 8 bases between. CDR3 residues: CASSPDSLNTEAFF. The CDR3 region has the DNA TGTGCCAGCTCACCGGACAGTCTGAACACTGAAGCTTTCTTT.

The rearrangement links TRBV25-1 to TRBJ2-3; 10 bases are a match to TRBD2. In germline, CDR1 is MGHDK, CDR2 SYGVNS. The CDR3 contains 14 residues. V was clipped by 3 bases and J by 3 bases; unmatched bases: 0. The CDR3 nucleotides read TGTGCCAGCAGTGATAGCGGGGGGACAGATACGCAGTATTTT. This gives the protein CASSDSGGTDTQYF. Combining the CDR3 with reference TRBV25-1 and TRBJ2-3 gives the whole variable domain EADIYQTPRYLVIGTGKKITLECSQTMGHDKMYWYQQDPGMELHLIHYSYGVNSTEKGDLSSESTVSRIRTEHFPLTLESARPSHTSQYLCASSDSGGTDTQYFGPGTRLTVL.

This clone has a handful of counts. A junction end diverges from the germline sequence, so it may reflect a read error. The chain combines TRBV7-2 with TRBJ1-2, with 9 positions matching TRBD1. Germline V gene sequence: CDR1 SGHTA, CDR2 FQGNSA. This CDR3 region has 13 residues. CDR3 sequence (DNA): TGCGCCAGCAGCCAAGACAGGGGGTCTGTCTACACCTTC. The encoded protein is CASSQDRGSVYTF.

This clone occurred a few times. The sample carries other DNA sequences with the same CDR3. The CDR3 DNA reads as TGTGCCAGCAGCCGTACTAGCGGGATATCCTACGAGCAGTACTTC. Translation: CASSRTSGISYEQYF. This chain links TRBV14 with TRBJ2-7, with 10 nucleotides matching TRBD2. Germline lookup yields CDR1 SGHDN and CDR2 FVKESK. V dropped 4 bases and J dropped 1; count of bases not matched to a gene: 4. The CDR3 has 15 residues.

V is TRBV5-1 and J is TRBJ2-5; TRBD1 matches at 7 bases. Germline CDR1 and CDR2: SGHRS and YFSETQ. Trimming took 3 bases from V and 1 from J; bases not matched to a gene: 3. The CDR3 contains 14 residues. The CDR3: CASSSQGFQETQYF. The CDR3, as DNA: TGCGCCAGCAGCTCACAGGGGTTCCAAGAGACCCAGTACTTC.

This chain links TRBV5-1 with TRBJ2-6; D is unclear. Trimming left V 4 bases short and J 0 bases short, with 8 bases between. This CDR3 contains 15 residues. Germline values: CDR1 SGHRS, CDR2 YFSETQ. The CDR3 coding sequence is TGCGCCAGCAGCGGAGTGGTCTCTGGGGCCAACGTCCTGACTTTC. Amino acids: CASSGVVSGANVLTF.

The chain couples TRBV29-1 to TRBJ2-5, with 7 bases that match TRBD2. The J call may be wrong; the DNA end is better matched by TRBJ2-7. This CDR3 is 12 amino acids long. From germline, CDR1 is SQVTM and CDR2 ANQGSEA. The CDR3 is CSVRLREAEQYF. The DNA of the CDR3 is TGCAGCGTCCGACTCCGGGAGGCCGAGCAGTACTTC.

The chain carries TRBV7-2 and TRBJ2-5, with 7 bases aligning to TRBD2. Germline V CDR1 and CDR2: SGHTA, FQGNSA. This CDR3 contains 14 residues. J lost 4 bases, V lost 5 bases, and 7 bases had no gene match. As DNA, the CDR3 is TGTGCCAGCAGCCCTCGGGGAGGGGTAGAGACCCAGTACTTC. Protein sequence: CASSPRGGVETQYF.

This clone has only a few counts. The chain is built from TRBV6-1 and TRBJ2-1, with 7 bases identical to TRBD1. This CDR3 is built from 14 residues. V was pared by 5 bases and J by 2 bases, with 3 bases of the junction left unmatched. Looked up from germline, CDR1 is MNHNS and CDR2 is SASEGT. The CDR3 region is CASSSDRAYNEQFF. CDR3 bases: TGTGCCAGCAGTTCTGACAGGGCCTACAATGAGCAGTTCTTC.

This chain connects TRBV6-6 to TRBJ1-6; the D gene is possibly TRBD1 (5 bases). Per germline, CDR1 MNHNY and CDR2 SVGAGI (reference sequence). The germline V and J ends were trimmed by 2 bases and 5 bases, with 10 bases remaining between them. This CDR3 contains 15 residues. The CDR3 coding sequence is TGTGCCAGCAGTTACGGGGGAGGGGATAATTCACCCCTCCACTTT. Translation: CASSYGGGDNSPLHF.

The rearrangement links TRBV11-3 to TRBJ2-7; 7 nucleotides line up with TRBD1. J gave up 2 bases and V 1 base, and 5 bases lay outside the gene matches. There are 15 residues in the CDR3. Germline V gene lookup returns CDR1 SGHNT and CDR2 YENEEA. The CDR3 bases are TGTGCCAGCAGCTTAGGTGGCAGGGGGACCTACGAGCAGTACTTC. Its protein is CASSLGGRGTYEQYF.

This chain joins TRBV19 and TRBJ2-3; 11 bases agree with TRBD2. The CDR3 is 14 amino acids. Germline values: CDR1 LNHDA, CDR2 SQIVND (reference sequence). V lost 6 bases to trimming and J lost 5 bases; unmatched junction nucleotides: 4. The CDR3 region is CASSVTSGRDTQYF. The CDR3 DNA is TGTGCCAGTAGCGTCACTAGCGGGAGAGATACGCAGTATTTT. Drawing the rest from reference TRBV19 and TRBJ2-3, the complete variable domain is DGGITQSPKYLFRKEGQNVTLSCEQNLNHDAMYWYRQDPGQGLRLIYYSQIVNDFQKGDIAEGYSVSREKKESFPLTVTSAQKNPTAFYLCASSVTSGRDTQYFGPGTRLTVL.

This clone occurred a few times. The rearrangement links TRBV30 to TRBJ2-3; TRBD1 agrees at 7 bases. Germline assignment: CDR1 GTSNPN and CDR2 SVGIG (reference sequence). V shed 2 bases and J 1 base; nucleotides not matched to a gene: 12. CDR3 length equals 17 residues. In DNA form, the CDR3 reads TGTGCCTGGAGTCCACAGGGGCAGATTTACCGCACAGATACGCAGTATTTT. Amino acids: CAWSPQGQIYRTDTQYF.

This clone came up a few times. This CDR3 is CASSGTGGWGNQPQHF. The CDR3 DNA sequence: TGTGCCAGCAGTGGGACAGGGGGCTGGGGCAATCAGCCCCAGCATTTT. The chain is built from TRBV28 and TRBJ1-5; TRBD1 matches at 12 bases. The CDR3 is 16 amino acids. Per the germline V gene, CDR1 is MDHEN and CDR2 is SYDVKM. The V and J ends lost 5 bases and 2 bases, in that order; junction bases with no gene match: 4.